A selection of T cell receptor beta chains follows, all from one sample in a study of OX40 agonist ivuxolimab in advanced cancers. The data were produced by immunoSEQ multiplex PCR, yet TCRdb's version contains in-frame clones alone and is incomplete. The sample holds 10,000 to 15,000 clones, nearly 80% seen once. Sequenced here: CD4+ or CD8+ T cells sorted from blood, sampled in a trial of the OX40 agonist ivuxolimab. The origin of the receptors is an adult with an advanced solid tumor such as melanoma, head and neck, liver or kidney cancer. CDR3s include the opening cysteine and the closing phenylalanine or tryptophan. D genes are given only for firm matches. Not all rows give a size; the values are once, few, many and, for expanded clones, a class.

V	size	D	J	CDR3	DNA
TRBV29-1	.	TRBD2	TRBJ2-1	CSVTTSGSYNEQFF	TGCAGCGTTACAACTAGCGGGTCCTACAATGAGCAGTTCTTC
TRBV9	.	.	TRBJ1-1	CASSVGANTEAFF	TGTGCCAGCAGCGTAGGAGCGAACACTGAAGCTTTCTTT
TRBV6-5	.	.	TRBJ2-7	CASRAWGLYEQYF	TGTGCCAGCCGGGCATGGGGACTCTACGAGCAGTACTTC
TRBV5-1	once	TRBD2	TRBJ2-7	CASSLGGTSASYEQYF	TGCGCCAGCAGCCTGGGTGGGACTAGCGCTTCCTACGAGCAGTACTTC
TRBV7-2	.	TRBD1	TRBJ2-7	CASSSPGQGAYEQYF	TGTGCCAGCAGTTCACCGGGACAGGGGGCCTACGAGCAGTACTTC
TRBV5-4	.	TRBD1	TRBJ2-7	CASSHGTVEQYF	TGTGCCAGCAGCCACGGGACAGTCGAGCAGTACTTC
TRBV27	.	.	TRBJ2-7	CASSLSFGGFSYEQYF	TGTGCCAGCAGTTTATCCTTCGGCGGGTTCTCCTACGAGCAGTACTTC
TRBV28	.	.	TRBJ1-2	CASRPTGLLGYGYTF	TGTGCCAGCAGGCCAACAGGGCTCCTAGGCTATGGCTACACCTTC
TRBV7-9	.	.	TRBJ1-5	CASSKAGVQGLNQPQHF	TGTGCCAGCAGCAAAGCGGGGGTACAGGGACTCAATCAGCCCCAGCATTTT
TRBV4-1	.	.	TRBJ2-7	CASSQGRVDQLRRQYF	TGCGCCAGCAGCCAAGGACGGGTGGACCAGTTGCGTCGGCAGTACTTC
TRBV27	.	.	TRBJ1-2	CASSLKGYGYTF	TGTGCCAGCAGTTTAAAGGGTTACGGCTACACCTTC
TRBV13	.	TRBD1	TRBJ2-3	CASSSPTGALTDTQYF	TGTGCCAGCAGCTCCCCAACAGGGGCCCTCACAGATACGCAGTATTTT
TRBV5-6	.	.	TRBJ2-3	CASSSLSHTDTQYF	TGTGCCAGCAGCTCCCTAAGTCACACAGATACGCAGTATTTT
TRBV4-2	.	.	TRBJ1-2	CASSQESGYGYTF	TGTGCCAGCAGCCAAGAAAGCGGCTATGGCTACACCTTC
TRBV27	once	.	TRBJ1-1	CASSPLGALMNTEAFF	TGTGCCAGCAGTCCACTGGGGGCCCTCATGAACACTGAAGCTTTCTTT
TRBV27	few	.	TRBJ2-5	CASSLSGGRTQYF	TGTGCCAGCAGTTTATCGGGGGGGCGGACCCAGTACTTC
TRBV2	once	.	TRBJ2-2	CASSAASNTLNTGELFF	TGTGCCAGCAGTGCGGCTTCGAACACCTTGAACACCGGGGAGCTGTTTTTT
TRBV6-5	.	.	TRBJ1-5	CASGSQPQHF	TGTGCCAGTGGGAGCCAGCCCCAGCATTTT
TRBV30	.	.	TRBJ1-3	CAWDNQGSGNTIYF	TGTGCCTGGGACAACCAGGGATCTGGAAACACCATATATTTT
TRBV6-6	.	.	TRBJ1-3	CASIVWGAPGNTIYF	TGTGCCAGCATAGTTTGGGGGGCGCCTGGAAACACCATATATTTT
TRBV7-9	.	.	TRBJ1-2	CASSPQGPLLYGYTF	TGTGCCAGCAGCCCCCAGGGGCCCCTCCTCTATGGCTACACCTTC
TRBV9	.	TRBD2	TRBJ2-1	CASSVELAGAHNEQFF	TGTGCCAGCAGCGTTGAGTTAGCGGGAGCCCACAATGAGCAGTTCTTC
TRBV7-8	.	.	TRBJ2-7	CASSLGSGVSFYEQYF	TGTGCCAGCAGCTTAGGTAGCGGAGTTTCGTTCTACGAGCAGTACTTC
TRBV27	.	TRBD2	TRBJ2-3	CASSPISLFSGSADTQYF	TGTGCCAGCAGTCCAATCAGTTTGTTTAGCGGGAGTGCAGATACGCAGTATTTT
TRBV28	.	TRBD1	TRBJ2-7	CASSPRPGQGVVFRYF	TGTGCCAGCAGCCCCAGGCCGGGACAGGGCGTTGTATTCAGGTACTTC
TRBV28	.	TRBD1	TRBJ1-1	CASTRTGVDTEAFF	TGTGCCAGCACCCGGACAGGAGTAGACACTGAAGCTTTCTTT
TRBV6-5	.	TRBD2	TRBJ2-1	CASSDGGGAGEQFF	TGTGCCAGCAGTGACGGCGGGGGGGCCGGTGAGCAGTTCTTC
TRBV6-5	once	.	TRBJ1-1	CASSFPGGMNTEAFF	TGTGCCAGCAGTTTTCCCGGAGGGATGAACACTGAAGCTTTCTTT
TRBV4-2	.	TRBD2	TRBJ2-1	CASSRVIAGAVDNEQFF	TGTGCCAGCAGCCGGGTTATAGCGGGAGCGGTAGACAATGAGCAGTTCTTC
TRBV7-2	.	.	TRBJ2-7	CASSLRMGSETYEQYF	TGTGCCAGCAGCTTAAGAATGGGTAGCGAAACCTACGAGCAGTACTTC
TRBV9	.	TRBD2	TRBJ2-7	CASSDSGGSYEQYF	TGTGCCAGCAGCGACAGCGGGGGCTCCTACGAGCAGTACTTC
TRBV28	.	.	TRBJ1-4	CASSPYSSGVTNEKLFF	TGTGCCAGCAGTCCCTATTCCTCAGGGGTAACTAATGAAAAACTGTTTTTT
TRBV7-9	once	.	TRBJ1-4	CASSLAQGSSNEKLFF	TGTGCCAGCAGCCTAGCACAGGGCTCCTCTAATGAAAAACTGTTTTTT
TRBV27	.	TRBD1	TRBJ1-4	CASSLSTGGNEKLFF	TGTGCCAGCAGTTTATCAACAGGGGGGAATGAAAAACTGTTTTTT
TRBV6-6	.	TRBD2	TRBJ2-3	CASSYPTSGYTQYF	TGTGCCAGCAGTTACCCGACTAGCGGGTATACGCAGTATTTT
TRBV4-1	.	.	TRBJ2-7	CASSQVTGSYEQYF	TGCGCCAGCAGCCAAGTGACAGGTTCCTACGAGCAGTACTTC
TRBV4-3	once	TRBD2	TRBJ2-1	CASSQRTSAYNEQFF	TGCGCCAGCAGCCAACGGACTAGCGCCTACAATGAGCAGTTCTTC
TRBV6-6	.	.	TRBJ1-5	CASSPSWGSNQPQHF	TGTGCCAGCAGTCCGTCTTGGGGGAGCAATCAGCCCCAGCATTTT
TRBV7-8	.	.	TRBJ1-6	CASSLAHNQGSPLHF	TGTGCCAGCAGCTTAGCACACAACCAGGGATCACCCCTCCACTTT